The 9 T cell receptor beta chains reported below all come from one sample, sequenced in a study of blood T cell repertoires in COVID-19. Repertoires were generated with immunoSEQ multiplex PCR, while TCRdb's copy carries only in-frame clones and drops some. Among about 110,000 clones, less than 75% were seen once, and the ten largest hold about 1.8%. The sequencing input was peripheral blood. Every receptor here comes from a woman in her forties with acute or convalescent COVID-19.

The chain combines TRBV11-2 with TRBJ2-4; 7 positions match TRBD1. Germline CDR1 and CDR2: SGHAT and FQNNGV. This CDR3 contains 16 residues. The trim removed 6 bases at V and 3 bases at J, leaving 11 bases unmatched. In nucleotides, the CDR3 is TGTGCCAGCAGGGACATCACAGGGGTGGACAAAAACATTCAGTACTTC. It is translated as CASRDITGVDKNIQYF.

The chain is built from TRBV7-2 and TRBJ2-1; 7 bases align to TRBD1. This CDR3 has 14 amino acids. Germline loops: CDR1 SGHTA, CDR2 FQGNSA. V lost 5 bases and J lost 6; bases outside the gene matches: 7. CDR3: CASSPGQPPNEQFF. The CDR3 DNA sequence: TGTGCCAGCAGCCCGGGACAGCCCCCCAATGAGCAGTTCTTC.

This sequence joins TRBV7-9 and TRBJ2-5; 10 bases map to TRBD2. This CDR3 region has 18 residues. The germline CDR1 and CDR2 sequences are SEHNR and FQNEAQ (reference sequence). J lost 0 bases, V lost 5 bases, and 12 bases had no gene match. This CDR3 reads CASSPYLAGAGDQETQYF. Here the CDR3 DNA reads TGTGCCAGCAGCCCCTACCTAGCGGGGGCGGGGGACCAAGAGACCCAGTACTTC.

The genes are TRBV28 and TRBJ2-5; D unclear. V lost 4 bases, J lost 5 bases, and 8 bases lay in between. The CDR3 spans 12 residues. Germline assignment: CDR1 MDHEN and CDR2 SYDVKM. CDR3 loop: CASSSPFETQYF. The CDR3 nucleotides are TGTGCCAGCAGTTCCCCTTTCGAGACCCAGTACTTC.

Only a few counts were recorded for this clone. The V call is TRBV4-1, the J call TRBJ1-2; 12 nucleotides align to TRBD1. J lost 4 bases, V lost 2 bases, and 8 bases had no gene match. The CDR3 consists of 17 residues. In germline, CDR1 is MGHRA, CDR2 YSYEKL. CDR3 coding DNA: TGCGCCAGCAGCCAACATCCCCGGGACAGGGGGCCCTATGGCTACACCTTC. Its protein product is CASSQHPRDRGPYGYTF.

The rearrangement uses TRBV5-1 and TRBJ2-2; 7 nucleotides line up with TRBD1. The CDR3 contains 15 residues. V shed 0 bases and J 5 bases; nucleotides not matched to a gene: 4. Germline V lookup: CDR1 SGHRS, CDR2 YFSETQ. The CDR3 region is CASSLEGQLTGELFF. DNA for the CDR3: TGCGCCAGCAGCTTGGAGGGACAGCTAACCGGGGAGCTGTTTTTT.

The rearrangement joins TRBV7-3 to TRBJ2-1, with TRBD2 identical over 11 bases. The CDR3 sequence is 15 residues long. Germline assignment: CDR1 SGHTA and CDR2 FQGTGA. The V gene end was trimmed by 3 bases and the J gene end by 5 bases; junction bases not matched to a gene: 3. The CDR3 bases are TGTGCCAGCAGCTTTAGCGGGGGGGCACACAATGAGCAGTTCTTC. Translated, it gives CASSFSGGAHNEQFF.

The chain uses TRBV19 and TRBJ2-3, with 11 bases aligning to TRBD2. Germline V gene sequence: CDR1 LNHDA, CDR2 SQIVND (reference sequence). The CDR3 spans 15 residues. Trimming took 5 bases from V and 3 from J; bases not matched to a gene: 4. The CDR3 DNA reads TGTGCCAGTAGTCTCCTAGCGGGGGGTACAGATACGCAGTATTTT. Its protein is CASSLLAGGTDTQYF. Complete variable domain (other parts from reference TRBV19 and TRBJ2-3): DGGITQSPKYLFRKEGQNVTLSCEQNLNHDAMYWYRQDPGQGLRLIYYSQIVNDFQKGDIAEGYSVSREKKESFPLTVTSAQKNPTAFYLCASSLLAGGTDTQYFGPGTRLTVL.

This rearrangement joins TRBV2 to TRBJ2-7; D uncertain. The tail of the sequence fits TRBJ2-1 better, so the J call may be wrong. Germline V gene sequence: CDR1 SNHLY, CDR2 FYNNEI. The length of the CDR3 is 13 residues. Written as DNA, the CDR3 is TGTGCCAGCACCCGACTCGGCCACAATGAGCAGTTCTTC. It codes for CASTRLGHNEQFF.